This T cell receptor beta chain appears in the sequencing data of a study of regulatory dendritic cells for organ transplantation. Allogeneic regulatory or mature dendritic cells were co-cultured for 5 days with CFSE-labeled sorted T cells at 1:10. To note about this clone: As yet, its antigen is unknown.

Clones were sequenced by immunoSEQ multiplex PCR, and TCRdb holds only the in-frame ones, with some missing. The repertoire includes approximately 22,000 clones, approximately 85% of them detected once, and 0.55% to 0.75% sits in the top ten. Germline V gives CDR1 KGHSH, CDR2 LQKENI. V lost 2 bases and J lost 0, with 4 bases in between. CDR3 length: 13 amino acids. This TCR derives from a human donor in good health. This sequence joins TRBV18 and TRBJ1-1; D remains ambiguous. Sequenced input: naive CD4+ T cells from blood cultured with regulatory dendritic cells. Subset described: CD45RA+ naive T cells. The CDR3 DNA reads as TGTGCCAGCTCACCAGGTTTGAACACTGAAGCTTTCTTT. It encodes CASSPGLNTEAFF.